Presented here are 9 T cell receptor beta chains from one specimen sequenced in a study of identical twins. TCRdb passed the 5' RACE reads through MiXCR, listing each CDR3 protein once. The sample has roughly 500,000 distinct CDR3 sequences, less than 25% seen once. These data were likewise used in another study, on T cells expressing NK-cell markers.

Source material: CD4+ T cells sorted from blood. The receptors stem from a woman aged 18-29 years in good health.

The chain is built from TRBV9 and TRBJ2-1; TRBD1 might be the D (6 bases). Trimming removed 0 bases from V and 6 bases from J, with 13 bases in between. This CDR3 region has 15 residues. CDR1 and CDR2 from the germline V gene are SGDLS and YYNGEE. The CDR3 protein is CASSVGGGLANEQFF. CDR3 sequence (DNA): TGTGCCAGCAGCGTAGGTGGGGGCCTAGCCAATGAGCAGTTCTTC.

The rearrangement links TRBV5-1 to TRBJ2-7; perhaps TRBD1 as D (5 bases). CDR3 length: 13 residues. The germline CDR1 and CDR2 sequences are SGHRS and YFSETQ. V was pared by 4 bases and J by 7 bases, with 15 bases between. CDR3 in amino acids: CASSDSPGLEQYF. The CDR3 DNA reads TGCGCCAGCAGCGATTCACCAGGGTTGGAGCAGTACTTC.

The chain carries TRBV20-1 and TRBJ2-3; 9 positions agree with TRBD2. The CDR3 has 15 amino acids. The germline V gene has CDR1 DFQATT and CDR2 SNEGSKA (reference sequence). After removal of 8 bases from V and 4 bases from J, the junction contained 13 bases not matched to a gene. The CDR3 bases are TGCAGTAGGGATTTAGCGGGAGCCCTGGCAGATACGCAGTATTTT. This translates into CSRDLAGALADTQYF.

This clonotype showed up just a few times. The rearrangement uses TRBV12-3 or TRBV12-4 and TRBJ1-2; 8 bases map to TRBD1. Trimming took 6 bases from V and 7 from J; bases not matched to a gene: 7. CDR3 length: 13 amino acids. CDR3 residues: CASSLDRVSGYTF. CDR3 in DNA: TGTGCCAGCAGCTTGGACAGGGTTAGTGGCTACACCTTC.

This clonotype was counted at least ten times. This chain uses TRBV10-3 with TRBJ1-6, with D unresolved. V lost 10 bases to trimming and J lost 4 bases, with 11 bases between them. Germline values: CDR1 ENHRY, CDR2 SYGVKD. The length of the CDR3 is 13 residues. CDR3 region: CASGTEYNSPLHF. The DNA for the CDR3 is TGTGCCAGCGGCACGGAATATAATTCACCCCTCCACTTT.

Ten or more counts support this clonotype. V usage is TRBV20-1 and J usage is TRBJ1-5, with D possibly TRBD1 on 6 matching bases. This CDR3 region has 14 residues. V lost 6 bases to trimming and J lost 7 bases, with 19 bases between them. CDR1 is DFQATT, CDR2 SNEGSKA, per germline (reference sequence). The CDR3 DNA follows: TGCAGTGCGCAGTCAGGGGCAGGGTGGCAGCCCCAGCATTTT. Its translation: CSAQSGAGWQPQHF.

This clonotype was counted between two and nine times. J is TRBJ2-3 and V is TRBV7-2, with TRBD2 as a possible D gene (6 bases). Per the germline V gene, CDR1 is SGHTA and CDR2 is FQGNSA. V was trimmed by 3 bases and J by 2 bases, leaving 15 bases between them. This CDR3 comprises 16 residues. The CDR3 coding sequence is TGTGCCAGCAGCTTGGGGCTCGGGAGAAACACAGATACGCAGTATTTT. Translation gives CASSLGLGRNTDTQYF.

This chain links TRBV20-1 with TRBJ1-6; D remains ambiguous. The CDR3 length is 12 residues. Germline V gives CDR1 DFQATT, CDR2 SNEGSKA (reference sequence). CDR3 sequence: CSSGRVNSPLHF. The DNA for the CDR3 is TGCAGCTCTGGCAGAGTCAATTCACCCCTCCACTTT.

The chain has TRBV20-1 and TRBJ1-5; D gene uncertain. Germline V gives CDR1 DFQATT, CDR2 SNEGSKA (reference sequence). The CDR3 has 14 residues. The ends were cut back, 3 bases at V and 6 bases at J, with 15 bases in the middle. This CDR3 reads CSARYRGIGQPQHF. CDR3 DNA sequence: TGCAGTGCTAGGTATCGAGGGATCGGTCAGCCCCAGCATTTT.